One TCR beta chain is described in this entry. This sample was included in a study of T cell changes during pregnancy in multiple sclerosis. Germline V gene lookup returns CDR1 KGHSH and CDR2 LQKENI. Trimming shortened V by 6 bases and J by 5 bases, and 17 bases separated the two germline ends. This CDR3 contains 15 residues. Using immunoSEQ multiplex PCR, the repertoire was profiled, and TCRdb retains in-frame clones only, with some absent. In the table there are under 110,000 clones, 91% of which are singletons. The rearrangement joins TRBV18 to TRBJ2-1; D is unclear. The TCR was taken from a female donor with multiple sclerosis, enrolled in a pregnancy study. The sample consisted of peripheral blood, taken in the second trimester of pregnancy. In DNA, the CDR3 is TGTGCCAGCTCCCTACCCGCAGGTGGGCACAATGAGCAGTTCTTC. Its translation is CASSLPAGGHNEQFF.